The source of this T cell receptor beta chain is a study of vaccination effects on CD4 cells after COVID-19. ViraFEST expansion of antigen-specific CD4+ T cells with viral peptide pools preceded sequencing. When around 10 days of culture had elapsed, CD4+ T cells were isolated. Two-dose vaccination with either BNT162b2 or mRNA-1273 was given to the participants. In the vaccine recipients, nucleocapsid antibodies were negative and there was no prior SARS-CoV-2 infection. The authors exchanged half the medium for IL-2 medium on days 3 and 7. Note on this clone: The antigen remains unidentified.

Using immunoSEQ multiplex PCR, the repertoire was profiled, and TCRdb retains in-frame clones only, with some absent. Here the sample spans roughly 46,000 clones, 65% to 80% being singletons. Study-level points and caveats: Marked contraction was observed in infection-induced and vaccine-induced clones late after vaccination.

Sequences were derived from CD4+ T cells from PBMCs cultured with HCoV-OC43 spike peptides, sampled after COVID-19 vaccination. The sample's subset: HCoV-OC43 spike overlapping peptide pool stimulation. The sequence was collected from a human donor who received a COVID-19 vaccine.

The DNA of the CDR3 is TGTGCCAGCAGTTTATCCCGACCCCGACAGGGGACGGCCTACAATGAGCAGTTCTTC. Translation gives CASSLSRPRQGTAYNEQFF. The chain uses TRBV27 and TRBJ2-1; 8 bases map to TRBD1. J gave up 2 bases and V 0 bases, and 12 bases lay outside the gene matches. Germline V CDR1 and CDR2: MNHEY, SMNVEV (reference sequence). This CDR3 has 19 residues.